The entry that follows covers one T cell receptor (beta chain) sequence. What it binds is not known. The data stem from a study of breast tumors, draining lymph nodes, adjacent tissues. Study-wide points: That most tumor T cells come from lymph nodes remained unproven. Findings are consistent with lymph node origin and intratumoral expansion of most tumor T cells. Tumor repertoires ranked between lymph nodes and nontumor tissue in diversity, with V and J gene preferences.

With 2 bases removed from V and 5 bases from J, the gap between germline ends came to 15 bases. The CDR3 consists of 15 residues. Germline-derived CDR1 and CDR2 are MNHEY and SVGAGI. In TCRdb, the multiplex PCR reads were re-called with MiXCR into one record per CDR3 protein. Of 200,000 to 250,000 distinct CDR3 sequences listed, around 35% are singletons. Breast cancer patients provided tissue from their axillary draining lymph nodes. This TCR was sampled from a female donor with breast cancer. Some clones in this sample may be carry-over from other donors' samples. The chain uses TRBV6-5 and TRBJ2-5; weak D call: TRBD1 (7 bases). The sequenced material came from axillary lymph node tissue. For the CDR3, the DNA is TGTGCCAGCAGTTACGGGGGGCGACAGGGTGAGACCCAGTACTTC. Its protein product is CASSYGGRQGETQYF.